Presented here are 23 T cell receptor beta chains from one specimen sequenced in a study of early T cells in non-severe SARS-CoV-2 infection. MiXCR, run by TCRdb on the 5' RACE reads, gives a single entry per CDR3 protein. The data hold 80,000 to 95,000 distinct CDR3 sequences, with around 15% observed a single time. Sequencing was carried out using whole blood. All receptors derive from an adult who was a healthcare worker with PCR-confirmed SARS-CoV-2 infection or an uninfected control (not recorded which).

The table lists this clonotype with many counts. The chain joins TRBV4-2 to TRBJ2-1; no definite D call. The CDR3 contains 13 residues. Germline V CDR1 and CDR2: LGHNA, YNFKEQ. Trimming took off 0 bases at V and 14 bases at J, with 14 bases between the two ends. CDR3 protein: CASSQEDKTIKFF. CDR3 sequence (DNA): TGTGCCAGCAGCCAAGAGGATAAGACAATAAAGTTCTTC.

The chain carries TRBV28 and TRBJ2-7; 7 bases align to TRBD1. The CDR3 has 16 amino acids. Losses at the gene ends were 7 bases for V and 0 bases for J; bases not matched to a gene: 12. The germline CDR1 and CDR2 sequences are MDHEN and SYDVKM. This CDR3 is CASTPRGQASSYEQYF. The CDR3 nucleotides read TGTGCCAGCACCCCCCGCGGACAGGCAAGCTCCTACGAGCAGTACTTC.

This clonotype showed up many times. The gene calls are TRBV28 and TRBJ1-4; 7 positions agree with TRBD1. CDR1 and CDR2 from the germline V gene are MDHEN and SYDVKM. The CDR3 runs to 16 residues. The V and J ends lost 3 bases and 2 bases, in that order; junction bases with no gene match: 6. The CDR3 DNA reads TGTGCCAGCAGTTTGGGGCTCAGGGGGACTAATGAAAAACTGTTTTTT. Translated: CASSLGLRGTNEKLFF.

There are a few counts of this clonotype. CDR3 nucleotides: TGTGCCAGCAGTTTCCGATTGGAAACGCAGGCCCTCCACTTT. This codes for CASSFRLETQALHF. V is TRBV6-2 or TRBV6-3 and J is TRBJ1-6; D remains unclear. The CDR3 sequence is 14 residues long. The germline CDR1 and CDR2 sequences are MNHEY and SVGEGT. The germline V and J ends were trimmed by 4 bases and 14 bases, with 18 bases remaining between them.

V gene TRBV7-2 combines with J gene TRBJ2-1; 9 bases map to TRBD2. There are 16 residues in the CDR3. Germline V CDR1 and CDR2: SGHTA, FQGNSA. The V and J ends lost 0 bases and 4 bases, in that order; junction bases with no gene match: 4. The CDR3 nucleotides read TGTGCCAGCAGCTTAGCGTCCAGCGGGGGGTACAATGAGCAGTTCTTC. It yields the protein CASSLASSGGYNEQFF.

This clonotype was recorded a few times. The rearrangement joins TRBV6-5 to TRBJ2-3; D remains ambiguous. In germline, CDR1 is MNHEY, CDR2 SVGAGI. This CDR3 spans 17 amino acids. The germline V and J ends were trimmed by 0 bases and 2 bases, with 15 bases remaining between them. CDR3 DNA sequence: TGTGCCAGCAGTTACTCTTTGACCCGCTCTAACACAGATACGCAGTATTTT. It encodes CASSYSLTRSNTDTQYF.

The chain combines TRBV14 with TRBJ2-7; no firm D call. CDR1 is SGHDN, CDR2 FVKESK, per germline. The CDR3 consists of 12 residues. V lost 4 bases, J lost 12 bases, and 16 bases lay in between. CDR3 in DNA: TGTGCCAGCAGCCTTCTCGGACGGGTGCCGTACTTC. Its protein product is CASSLLGRVPYF.

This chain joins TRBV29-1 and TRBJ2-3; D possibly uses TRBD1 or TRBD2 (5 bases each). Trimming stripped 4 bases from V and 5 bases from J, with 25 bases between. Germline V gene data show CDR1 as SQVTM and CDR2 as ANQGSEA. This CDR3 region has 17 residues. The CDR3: CSVGTPKGTSAGDTQYF. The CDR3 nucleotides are TGCAGCGTTGGGACCCCTAAAGGGACCTCGGCGGGAGATACGCAGTATTTT.

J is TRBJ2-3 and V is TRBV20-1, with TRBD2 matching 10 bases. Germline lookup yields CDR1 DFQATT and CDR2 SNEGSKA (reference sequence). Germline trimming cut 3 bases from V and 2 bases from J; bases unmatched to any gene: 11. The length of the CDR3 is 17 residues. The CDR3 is CSARFPLAGVDTDTQYF. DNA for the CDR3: TGCAGTGCTAGGTTTCCTCTAGCGGGGGTTGACACAGATACGCAGTATTTT.

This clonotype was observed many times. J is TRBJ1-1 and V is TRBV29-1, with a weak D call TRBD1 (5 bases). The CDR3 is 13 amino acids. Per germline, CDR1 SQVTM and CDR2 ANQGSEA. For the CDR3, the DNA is TGCTCTTCGGTTGGGGCCCTGGGGGCTGAAGCTTTCTTT. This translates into CSSVGALGAEAFF.

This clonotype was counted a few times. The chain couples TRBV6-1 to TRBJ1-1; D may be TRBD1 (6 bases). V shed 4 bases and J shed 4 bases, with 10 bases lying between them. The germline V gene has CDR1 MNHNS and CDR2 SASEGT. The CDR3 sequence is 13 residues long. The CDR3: CASSVQGGTEAFF. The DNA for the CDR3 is TGTGCCAGCAGTGTACAGGGTGGCACTGAAGCTTTCTTT.

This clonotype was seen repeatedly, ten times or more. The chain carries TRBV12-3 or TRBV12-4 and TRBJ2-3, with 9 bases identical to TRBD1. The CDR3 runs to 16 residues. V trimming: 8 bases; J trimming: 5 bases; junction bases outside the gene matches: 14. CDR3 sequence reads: CASGPNRGQGLDTQYF. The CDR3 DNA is TGTGCCAGCGGGCCCAACCGGGGACAGGGTTTAGATACGCAGTATTTT.

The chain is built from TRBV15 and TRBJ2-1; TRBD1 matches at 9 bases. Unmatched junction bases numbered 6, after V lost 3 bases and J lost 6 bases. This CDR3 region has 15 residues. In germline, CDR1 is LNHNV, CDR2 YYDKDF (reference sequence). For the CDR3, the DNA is TGTGCCACCAGCAGGATGACAGGGGGTATCAATGAGCAGTTCTTC. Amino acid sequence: CATSRMTGGINEQFF. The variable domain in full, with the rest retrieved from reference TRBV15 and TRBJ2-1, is DAMVIQNPRYQVTQFGKPVTLSCSQTLNHNVMYWYQQKSSQAPKLLFHYYDKDFNNEADTPDNFQSRRPNTSFCFLDIRSPGLGDTAMYLCATSRMTGGINEQFFGPGTRLTVL.

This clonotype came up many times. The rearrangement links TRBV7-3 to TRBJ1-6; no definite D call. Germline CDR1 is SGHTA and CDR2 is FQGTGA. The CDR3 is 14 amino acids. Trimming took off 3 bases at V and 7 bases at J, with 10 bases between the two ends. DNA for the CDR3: TGTGCCAGCAGCTTTGAACCGAGGAATTCACCCCTCCACTTT. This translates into CASSFEPRNSPLHF.

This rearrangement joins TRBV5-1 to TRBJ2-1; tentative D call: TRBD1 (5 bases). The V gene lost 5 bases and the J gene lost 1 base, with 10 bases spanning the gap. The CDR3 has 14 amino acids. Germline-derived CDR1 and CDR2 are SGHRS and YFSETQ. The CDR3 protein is CASSFRVSYNEQFF. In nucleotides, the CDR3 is TGCGCCAGCAGTTTCAGGGTGTCCTACAATGAGCAGTTCTTC.

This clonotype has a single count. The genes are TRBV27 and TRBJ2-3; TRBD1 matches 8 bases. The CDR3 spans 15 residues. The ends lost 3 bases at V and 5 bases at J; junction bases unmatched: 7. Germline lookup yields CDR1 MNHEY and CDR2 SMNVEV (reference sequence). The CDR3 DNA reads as TGTGCCAGCAGTTTGGGCAGGGGGCGTGAAGATACGCAGTATTTT. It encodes CASSLGRGREDTQYF.

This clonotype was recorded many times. The CDR3 here is CASSLPGQGYEQYF. Written as DNA, the CDR3 is TGTGCCAGCAGTTTGCCGGGACAGGGCTACGAGCAGTACTTC. This chain connects TRBV2 to TRBJ2-7, with 9 bases matching TRBD1. Germline V lookup: CDR1 SNHLY, CDR2 FYNNEI. CDR3 size: 14 residues. The V segment lost 5 bases and the J segment 3 bases; nucleotides outside the gene matches: 5. Together with reference TRBV2 and TRBJ2-7, the CDR3 gives the full variable domain: EPEVTQTPSHQVTQMGQEVILRCVPISNHLYFYWYRQILGQKVEFLVSFYNNEISEKSEIFDDQFSVERPDGSNFTLKIRSTKLEDSAMYFCASSLPGQGYEQYFGPGTRLTVT.

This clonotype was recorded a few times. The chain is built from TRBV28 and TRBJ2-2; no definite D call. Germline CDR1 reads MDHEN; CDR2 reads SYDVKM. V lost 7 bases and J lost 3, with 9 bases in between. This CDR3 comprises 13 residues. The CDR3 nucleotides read TGTGCCAGCACCAACAGATACACCGGGGAGCTGTTTTTT. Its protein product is CASTNRYTGELFF.

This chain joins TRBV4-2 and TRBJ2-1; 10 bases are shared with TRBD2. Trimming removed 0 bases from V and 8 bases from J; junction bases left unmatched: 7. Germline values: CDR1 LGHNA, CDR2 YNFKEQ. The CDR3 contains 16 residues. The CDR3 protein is CASSQEPSGGAHEQFF. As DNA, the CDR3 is TGTGCCAGCAGCCAAGAACCCAGCGGGGGGGCCCATGAGCAGTTCTTC.

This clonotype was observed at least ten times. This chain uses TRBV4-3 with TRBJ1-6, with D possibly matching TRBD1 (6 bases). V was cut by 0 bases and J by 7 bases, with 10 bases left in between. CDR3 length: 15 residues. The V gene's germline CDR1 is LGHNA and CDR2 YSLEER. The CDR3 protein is CASSQDRDRNSPLHF. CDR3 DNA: TGCGCCAGCAGCCAAGATCGCGACAGGAATTCACCCCTCCACTTT.

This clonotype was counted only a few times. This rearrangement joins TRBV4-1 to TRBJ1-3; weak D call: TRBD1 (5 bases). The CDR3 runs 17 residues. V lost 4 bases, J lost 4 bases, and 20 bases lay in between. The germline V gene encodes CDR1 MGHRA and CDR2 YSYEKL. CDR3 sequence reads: CASSPTRGAALGNTIYF. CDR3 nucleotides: TGCGCCAGCAGCCCCACCCGCGGGGCTGCTTTGGGAAACACCATATATTTT.

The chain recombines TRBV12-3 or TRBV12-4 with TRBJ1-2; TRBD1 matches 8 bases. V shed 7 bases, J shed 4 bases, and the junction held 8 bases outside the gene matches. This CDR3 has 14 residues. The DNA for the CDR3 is TGTGCCAGCACTCCTCGACAGGGGAGCTATGGCTACACCTTC. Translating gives CASTPRQGSYGYTF.

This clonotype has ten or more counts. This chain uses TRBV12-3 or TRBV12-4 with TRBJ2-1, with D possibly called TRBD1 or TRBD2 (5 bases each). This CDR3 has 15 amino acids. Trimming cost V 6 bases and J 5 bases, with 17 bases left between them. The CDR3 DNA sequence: TGTGCCAGCAGACCCTCGGGACCCCAAAACAATGAGCAGTTCTTC. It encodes CASRPSGPQNNEQFF.